Shown below are 10 T cell receptor beta chains from a single sample sequenced in a study of identical twins. MiXCR was run by TCRdb on the 5' RACE reads, yielding one entry per CDR3 protein. The sample has about 730,000 distinct CDR3 sequences, about 20% seen once. These data were also filed under a second study, of T cells expressing NK-cell markers.

The sequencing sample was made of PBMCs. Receptor source: a woman in her late teens or twenties in good health.

The rearrangement joins TRBV11-2 to TRBJ2-6; D unresolved. Germline assignment: CDR1 SGHAT and CDR2 FQNNGV. The V and J ends lost 0 bases and 4 bases respectively, with 10 bases between them. CDR3 length: 16 residues. DNA of the CDR3: TGTGCCAGCAGCTTAGATGGCCGTACCGGGGCCAACGTCCTGACTTTC. Translation: CASSLDGRTGANVLTF.

The sample holds one count of this clonotype. The chain combines TRBV15 with TRBJ2-3; no firm D call. V gave up 0 bases and J gave up 5 bases, with 12 bases separating them. The CDR3 spans 15 residues. Germline values: CDR1 LNHNV, CDR2 YYDKDF (reference sequence). The CDR3 sequence: CATSRDKGRIDTQYF. CDR3 nucleotide sequence: TGTGCCACCAGCAGAGATAAGGGTCGGATAGATACGCAGTATTTT.

This clonotype came up a few times. The CDR3 nucleotides are TGCAGTGCTCTGACCTTACAGGGGGCTCAGCCCCAGCATTTT. Protein sequence: CSALTLQGAQPQHF. The rearrangement uses TRBV20-1 and TRBJ1-5; 9 bases map to TRBD1. Trimming removed 5 bases from V and 6 bases from J; junction bases left unmatched: 8. Germline V gene lookup returns CDR1 DFQATT and CDR2 SNEGSKA (reference sequence). The CDR3 spans 14 residues.

CDR3 residues: CASSGWTSGGPYNEQFF. The CDR3 coding sequence is TGTGCCAGCAGCGGATGGACTAGCGGGGGCCCCTACAATGAGCAGTTCTTC. This rearrangement joins TRBV7-8 to TRBJ2-1; 13 bases are shared with TRBD2. This CDR3 is built from 17 residues. Germline CDR1 SGHVS, CDR2 FQNEAQ. V dropped 5 bases and J dropped 2; count of bases not matched to a gene: 6.

The chain employs TRBV9 and TRBJ1-4; 7 bases agree with TRBD1. The CDR3 contains 15 residues. V shed 4 bases, J shed 8 bases, and the junction held 11 bases outside the gene matches. CDR1 is SGDLS and CDR2 is YYNGEE in the germline V gene. Here the CDR3 reads CASSPGDRDLEKLFF. The CDR3 coding sequence is TGTGCCAGCAGCCCGGGTGACAGGGATTTGGAAAAACTGTTTTTT.

This clonotype has at least ten counts. The chain combines TRBV7-6 with TRBJ2-3; D ambiguous. CDR3 length: 17 amino acids. Germline CDR1 reads SGHVS; CDR2 reads FNYEAQ. The ends were cut back, 5 bases at V and 6 bases at J, with 24 bases in the middle. CDR3 DNA sequence: TGTGCCAGCAGCCATAACCCTGGACCTCCCGGATCGGATACGCAGTATTTT. This gives the protein CASSHNPGPPGSDTQYF.

V gene TRBV10-3 combines with J gene TRBJ2-1; the match to TRBD1 covers 11 bases. The CDR3 extends over 14 amino acids. V dropped 7 bases and J dropped 8; count of bases not matched to a gene: 7. From germline, CDR1 is ENHRY and CDR2 SYGVKD. CDR3 nucleotides: TGTGCCATCACCGGACAGGGGGCGCGTGATGAGCAGTTCTTC. Encoded protein: CAITGQGARDEQFF.

The rearrangement joins TRBV20-1 to TRBJ2-4, with 11 positions matching TRBD2. Germline assignment: CDR1 DFQATT and CDR2 SNEGSKA (reference sequence). After removal of 3 bases from V and 12 bases from J, the junction contained 13 bases not matched to a gene. The CDR3 runs to 15 residues. The CDR3 DNA reads as TGCAGTGCTAGGCCCGCGGGACTAGCGGTGGACACTCAGTACTTC. Amino acids: CSARPAGLAVDTQYF.

There are a few counts of this clonotype. The chain has TRBV5-1 and TRBJ2-1; TRBD1 aligns across 8 bases. The CDR3 sequence is 17 residues long. Trimming removed 4 bases from V and 3 bases from J; junction bases left unmatched: 12. Germline V CDR1 and CDR2: SGHRS, YFSETQ. The CDR3 coding sequence is TGCGCCAGCAGCCCCAAGTTGCAGGGGGCCCTCTACAATGAGCAGTTCTTC. It encodes CASSPKLQGALYNEQFF.

The V call is TRBV29-1, the J call TRBJ2-7; TRBD1 or TRBD2 may be the D gene (5 bases each). The germline gives CDR1 SQVTM, CDR2 ANQGSEA. V lost 4 bases and J lost 6, with 10 bases in between. The CDR3 totals 11 residues. CDR3 protein: CSVGEGSEQYF. CDR3 coding DNA: TGCAGCGTTGGTGAGGGGTCCGAGCAGTACTTC.